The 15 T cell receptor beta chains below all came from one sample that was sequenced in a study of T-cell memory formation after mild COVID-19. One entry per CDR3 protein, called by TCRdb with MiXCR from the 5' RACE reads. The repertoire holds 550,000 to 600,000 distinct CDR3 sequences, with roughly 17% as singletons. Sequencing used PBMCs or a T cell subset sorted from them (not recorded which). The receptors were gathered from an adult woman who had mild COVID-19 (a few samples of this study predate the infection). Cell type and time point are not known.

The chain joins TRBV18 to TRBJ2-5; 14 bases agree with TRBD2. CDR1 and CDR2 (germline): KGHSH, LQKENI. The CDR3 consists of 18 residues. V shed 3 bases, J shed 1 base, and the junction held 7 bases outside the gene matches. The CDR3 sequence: CASSPGTSGSKGQETQYF. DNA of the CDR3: TGTGCCAGCTCACCCGGGACTAGCGGGAGCAAGGGCCAAGAGACCCAGTACTTC.

The CDR3 sequence: CASSLDLAGYTF. CDR3 DNA: TGTGCCAGCAGCTTGGACCTAGCGGGCTACACCTTC. J is TRBJ1-2 and V is TRBV5-4; D is uncertain. The CDR3 consists of 12 residues. CDR1 is SGHNT, CDR2 YYREEE, per germline (reference sequence). V shed 0 bases and J shed 8 bases, with 8 bases lying between them.

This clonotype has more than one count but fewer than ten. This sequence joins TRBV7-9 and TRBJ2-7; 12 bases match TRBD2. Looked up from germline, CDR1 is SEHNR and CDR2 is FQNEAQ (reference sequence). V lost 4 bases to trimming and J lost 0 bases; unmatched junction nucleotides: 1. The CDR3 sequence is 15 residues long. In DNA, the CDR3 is TGTGCCAGCAGCTCTAGCGGGAGGGCCTCCTACGAGCAGTACTTC. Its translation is CASSSSGRASYEQYF.

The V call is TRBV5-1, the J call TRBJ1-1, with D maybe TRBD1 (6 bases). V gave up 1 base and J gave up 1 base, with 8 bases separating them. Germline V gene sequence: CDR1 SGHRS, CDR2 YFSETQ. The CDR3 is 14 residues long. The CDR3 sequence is CASSLLDRNTEAFF. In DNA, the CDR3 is TGCGCCAGCAGCTTGTTGGACAGGAACACTGAAGCTTTCTTT.

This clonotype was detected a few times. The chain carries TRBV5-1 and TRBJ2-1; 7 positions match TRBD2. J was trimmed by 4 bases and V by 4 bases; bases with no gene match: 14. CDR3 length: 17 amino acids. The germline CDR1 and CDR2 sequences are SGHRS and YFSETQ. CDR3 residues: CASSLAVAGEAYNEQFF. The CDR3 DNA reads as TGCGCCAGCAGCCTCGCCGTGGCGGGGGAGGCTTACAATGAGCAGTTCTTC.

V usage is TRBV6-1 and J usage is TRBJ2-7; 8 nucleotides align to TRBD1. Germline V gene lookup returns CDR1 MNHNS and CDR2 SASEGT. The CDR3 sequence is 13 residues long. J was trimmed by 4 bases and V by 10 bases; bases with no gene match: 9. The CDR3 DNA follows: TGTGCCATCCCCGGGACAGGACTTTACGAGCAGTACTTC. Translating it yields CAIPGTGLYEQYF.

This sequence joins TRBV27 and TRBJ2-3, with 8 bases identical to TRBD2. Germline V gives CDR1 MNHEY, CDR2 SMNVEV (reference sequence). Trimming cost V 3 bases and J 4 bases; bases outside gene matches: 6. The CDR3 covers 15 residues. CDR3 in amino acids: CASSLGRGGADTQYF. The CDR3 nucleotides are TGTGCCAGCAGTTTGGGACGGGGGGGCGCAGATACGCAGTATTTT.

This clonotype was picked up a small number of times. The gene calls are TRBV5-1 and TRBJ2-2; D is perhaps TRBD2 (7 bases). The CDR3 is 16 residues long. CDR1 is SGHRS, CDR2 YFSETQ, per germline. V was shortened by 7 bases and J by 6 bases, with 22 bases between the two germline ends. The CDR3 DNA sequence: TGCGCCAGCCTACCGGGGGGCGGACCGGTCCCCGGGGAGCTGTTTTTT. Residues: CASLPGGGPVPGELFF.

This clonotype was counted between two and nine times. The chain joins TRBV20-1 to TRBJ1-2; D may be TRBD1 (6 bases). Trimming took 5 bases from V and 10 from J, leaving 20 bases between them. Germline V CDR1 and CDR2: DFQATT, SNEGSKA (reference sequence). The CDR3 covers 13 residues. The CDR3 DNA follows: TGCAGTGCTGAAACAGGGATGGAGCCGGTCTACACCTTC. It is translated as CSAETGMEPVYTF.

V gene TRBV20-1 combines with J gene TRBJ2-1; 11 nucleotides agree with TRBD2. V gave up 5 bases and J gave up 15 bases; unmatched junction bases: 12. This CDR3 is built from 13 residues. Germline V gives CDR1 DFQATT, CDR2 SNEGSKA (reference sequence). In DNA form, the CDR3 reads TGCAGTGCTTCCTTAGCGGGGGGGTTCTTGGGGTTCTTC. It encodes CSASLAGGFLGFF.

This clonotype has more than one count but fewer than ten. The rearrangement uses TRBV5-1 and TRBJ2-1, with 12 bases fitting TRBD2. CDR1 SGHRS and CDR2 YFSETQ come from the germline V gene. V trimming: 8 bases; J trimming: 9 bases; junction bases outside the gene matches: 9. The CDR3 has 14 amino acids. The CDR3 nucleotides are TGCGCCAGTTCTAGCGGGAGGGCCTCCGTTGAGCAGTTCTTC. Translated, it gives CASSSGRASVEQFF.

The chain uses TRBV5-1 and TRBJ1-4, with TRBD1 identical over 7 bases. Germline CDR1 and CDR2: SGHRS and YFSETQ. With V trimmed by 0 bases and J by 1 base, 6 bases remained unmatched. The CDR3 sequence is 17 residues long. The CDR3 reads CASSLGGQLRTNEKLFF. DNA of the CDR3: TGCGCCAGCAGCTTGGGGGGACAGCTCCGAACTAATGAAAAACTGTTTTTT.

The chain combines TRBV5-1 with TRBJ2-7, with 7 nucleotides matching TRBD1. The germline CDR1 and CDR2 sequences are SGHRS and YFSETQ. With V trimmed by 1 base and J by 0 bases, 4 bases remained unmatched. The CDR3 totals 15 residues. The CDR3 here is CASSLSTGTSYEQYF. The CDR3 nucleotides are TGCGCCAGCAGCTTGTCGACAGGGACCTCCTACGAGCAGTACTTC. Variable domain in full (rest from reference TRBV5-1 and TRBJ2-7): KAGVTQTPRYLIKTRGQQVTLSCSPISGHRSVSWYQQTPGQGLQFLFEYFSETQRNKGNFPGRFSGRQFSNSRSEMNVSTLELGDSALYLCASSLSTGTSYEQYFGPGTRLTVT.

The CDR3 DNA follows: TGCGCCAGCACGCGGACAGGGGAGATGGGTGAGCAGTACTTC. Translation: CASTRTGEMGEQYF. This chain joins TRBV5-1 and TRBJ2-7; 9 bases are shared with TRBD1. J was trimmed by 7 bases and V by 6 bases; bases with no gene match: 11. Germline-derived CDR1 and CDR2 are SGHRS and YFSETQ. This CDR3 has 14 amino acids.

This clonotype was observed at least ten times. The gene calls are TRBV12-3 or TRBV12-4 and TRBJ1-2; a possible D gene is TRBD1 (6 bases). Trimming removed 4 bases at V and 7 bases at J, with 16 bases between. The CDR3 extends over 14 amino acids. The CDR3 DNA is TGTGCCAGCAGTTCCGGGGGCTGGGTCGGTGGCTACACCTTC. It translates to CASSSGGWVGGYTF.